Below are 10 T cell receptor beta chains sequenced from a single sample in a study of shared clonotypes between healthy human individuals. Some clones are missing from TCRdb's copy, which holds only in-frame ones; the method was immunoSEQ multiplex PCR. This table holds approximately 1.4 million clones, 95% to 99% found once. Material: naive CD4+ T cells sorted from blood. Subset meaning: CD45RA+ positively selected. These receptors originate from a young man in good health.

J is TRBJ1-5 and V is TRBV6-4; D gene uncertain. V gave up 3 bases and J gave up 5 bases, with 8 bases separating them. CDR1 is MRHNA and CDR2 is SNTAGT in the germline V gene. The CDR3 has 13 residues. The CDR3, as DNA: TGTGCCAGCAGTGAAAGCATGGATCAGCCCCAGCATTTT. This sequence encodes CASSESMDQPQHF.

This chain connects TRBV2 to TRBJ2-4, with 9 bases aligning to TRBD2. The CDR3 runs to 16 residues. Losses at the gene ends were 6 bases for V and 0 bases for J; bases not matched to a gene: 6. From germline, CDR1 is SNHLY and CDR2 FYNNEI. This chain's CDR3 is CASSQLAGLAKNIQYF. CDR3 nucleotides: TGTGCCAGCAGCCAACTAGCGGGTTTAGCCAAAAACATTCAGTACTTC.

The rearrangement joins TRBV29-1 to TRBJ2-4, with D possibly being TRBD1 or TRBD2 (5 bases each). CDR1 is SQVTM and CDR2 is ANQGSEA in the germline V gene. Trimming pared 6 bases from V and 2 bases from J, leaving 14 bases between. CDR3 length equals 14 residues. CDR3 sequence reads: CSVVGTGTKNIQYF. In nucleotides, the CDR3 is TGCAGCGTCGTCGGGACGGGAACCAAAAACATTCAGTACTTC.

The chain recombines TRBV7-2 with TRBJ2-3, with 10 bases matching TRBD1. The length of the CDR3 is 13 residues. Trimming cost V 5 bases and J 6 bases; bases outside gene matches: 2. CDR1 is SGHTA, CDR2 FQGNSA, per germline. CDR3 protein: CASSRQGADTQYF. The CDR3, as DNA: TGTGCCAGCAGCCGACAGGGGGCTGATACGCAGTATTTT.

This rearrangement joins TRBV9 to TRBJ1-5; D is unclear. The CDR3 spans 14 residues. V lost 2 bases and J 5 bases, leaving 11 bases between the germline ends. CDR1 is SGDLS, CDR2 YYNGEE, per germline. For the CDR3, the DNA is TGTGCCAGCAGCGTTCGGCCAGATTATCAGCCCCAGCATTTT. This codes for CASSVRPDYQPQHF.

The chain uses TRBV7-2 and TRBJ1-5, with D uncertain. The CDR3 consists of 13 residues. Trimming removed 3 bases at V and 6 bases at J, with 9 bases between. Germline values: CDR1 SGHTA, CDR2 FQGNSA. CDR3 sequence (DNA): TGTGCCAGCAGCTTCGGAGGAAGTCAGCCCCAGCATTTT. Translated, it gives CASSFGGSQPQHF.

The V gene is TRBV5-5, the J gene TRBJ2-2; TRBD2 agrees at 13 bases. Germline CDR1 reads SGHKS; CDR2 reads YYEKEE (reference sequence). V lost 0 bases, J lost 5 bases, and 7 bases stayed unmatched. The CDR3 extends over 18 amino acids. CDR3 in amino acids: CASSLGLAGGSRTGELFF. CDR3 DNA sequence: TGTGCCAGCAGCTTGGGACTAGCGGGAGGAAGTCGGACCGGGGAGCTGTTTTTT.

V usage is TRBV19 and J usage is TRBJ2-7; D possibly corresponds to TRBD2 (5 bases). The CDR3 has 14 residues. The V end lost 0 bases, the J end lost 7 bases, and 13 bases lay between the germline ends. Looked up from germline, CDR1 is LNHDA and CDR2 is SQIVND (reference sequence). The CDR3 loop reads CASSIDRGFGEQYF. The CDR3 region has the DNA TGTGCCAGTAGTATAGATCGCGGGTTCGGAGAGCAGTACTTC.

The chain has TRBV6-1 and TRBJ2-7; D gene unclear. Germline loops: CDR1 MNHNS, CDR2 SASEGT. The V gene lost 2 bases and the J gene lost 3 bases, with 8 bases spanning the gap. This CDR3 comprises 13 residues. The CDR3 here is CASSEQRYYEQYF. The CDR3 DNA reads TGTGCCAGCAGTGAACAGAGATACTACGAGCAGTACTTC.

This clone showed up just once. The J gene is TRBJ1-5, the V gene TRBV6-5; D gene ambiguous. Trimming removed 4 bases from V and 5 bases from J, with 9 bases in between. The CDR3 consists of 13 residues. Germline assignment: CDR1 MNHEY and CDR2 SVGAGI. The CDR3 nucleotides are TGTGCCAGCAGTTTAGACCGAGATCAGCCCCAGCATTTT. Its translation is CASSLDRDQPQHF.